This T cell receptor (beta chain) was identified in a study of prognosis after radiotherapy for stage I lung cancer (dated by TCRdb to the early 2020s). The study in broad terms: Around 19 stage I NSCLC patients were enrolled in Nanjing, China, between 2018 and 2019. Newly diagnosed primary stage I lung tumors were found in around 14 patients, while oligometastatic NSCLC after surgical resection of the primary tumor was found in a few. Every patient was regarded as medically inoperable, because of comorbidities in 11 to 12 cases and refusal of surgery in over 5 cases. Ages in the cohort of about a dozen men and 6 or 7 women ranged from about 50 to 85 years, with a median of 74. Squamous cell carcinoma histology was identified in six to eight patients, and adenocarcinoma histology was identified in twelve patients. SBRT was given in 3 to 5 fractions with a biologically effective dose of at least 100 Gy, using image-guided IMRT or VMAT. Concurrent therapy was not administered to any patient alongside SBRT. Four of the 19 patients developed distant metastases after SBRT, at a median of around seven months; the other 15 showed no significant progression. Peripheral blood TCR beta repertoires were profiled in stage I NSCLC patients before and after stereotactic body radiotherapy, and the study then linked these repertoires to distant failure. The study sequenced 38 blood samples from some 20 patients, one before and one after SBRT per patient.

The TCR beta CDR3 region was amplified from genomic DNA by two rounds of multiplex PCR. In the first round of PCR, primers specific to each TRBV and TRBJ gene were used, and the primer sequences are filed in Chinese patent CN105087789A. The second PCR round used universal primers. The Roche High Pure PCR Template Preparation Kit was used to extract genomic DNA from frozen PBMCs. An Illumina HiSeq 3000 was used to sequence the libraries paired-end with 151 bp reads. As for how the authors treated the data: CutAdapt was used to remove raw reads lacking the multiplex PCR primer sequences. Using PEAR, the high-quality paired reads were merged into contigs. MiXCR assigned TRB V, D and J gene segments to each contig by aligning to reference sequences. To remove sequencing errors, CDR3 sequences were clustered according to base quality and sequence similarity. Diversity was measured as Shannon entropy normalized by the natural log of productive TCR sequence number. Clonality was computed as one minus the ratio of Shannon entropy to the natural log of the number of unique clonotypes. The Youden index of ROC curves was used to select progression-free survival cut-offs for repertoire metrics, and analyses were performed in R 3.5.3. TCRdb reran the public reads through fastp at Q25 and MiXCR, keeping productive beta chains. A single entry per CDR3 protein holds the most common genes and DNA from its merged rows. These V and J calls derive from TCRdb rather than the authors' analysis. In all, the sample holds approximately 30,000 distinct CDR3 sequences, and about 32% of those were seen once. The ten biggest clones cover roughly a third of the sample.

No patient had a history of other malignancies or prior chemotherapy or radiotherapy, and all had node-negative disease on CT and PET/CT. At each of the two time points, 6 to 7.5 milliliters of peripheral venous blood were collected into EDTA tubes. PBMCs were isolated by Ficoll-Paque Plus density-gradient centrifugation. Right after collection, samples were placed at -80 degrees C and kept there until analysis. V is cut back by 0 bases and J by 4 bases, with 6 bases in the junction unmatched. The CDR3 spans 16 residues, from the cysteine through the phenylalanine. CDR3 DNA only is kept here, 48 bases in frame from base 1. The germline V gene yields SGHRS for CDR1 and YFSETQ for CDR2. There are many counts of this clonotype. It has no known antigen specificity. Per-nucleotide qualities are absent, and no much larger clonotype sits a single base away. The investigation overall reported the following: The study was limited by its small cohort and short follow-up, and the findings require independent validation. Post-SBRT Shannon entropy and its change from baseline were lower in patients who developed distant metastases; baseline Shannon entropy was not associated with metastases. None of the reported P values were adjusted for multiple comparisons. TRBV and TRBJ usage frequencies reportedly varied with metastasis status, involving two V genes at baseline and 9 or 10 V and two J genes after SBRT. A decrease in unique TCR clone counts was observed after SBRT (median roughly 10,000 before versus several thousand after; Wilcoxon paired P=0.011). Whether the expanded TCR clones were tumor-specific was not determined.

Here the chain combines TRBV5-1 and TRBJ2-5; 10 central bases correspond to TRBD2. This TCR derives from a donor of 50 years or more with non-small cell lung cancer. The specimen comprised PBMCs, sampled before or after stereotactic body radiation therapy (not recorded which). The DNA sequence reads TGCGCCAGCAGCTTGGCGGCTAGCGGGAGTACAGAGACCCAGTACTTC. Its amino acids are CASSLAASGSTETQYF.